A selection of T cell receptor beta chains follows, all from one sample in a study of T-cell memory formation after mild COVID-19. TCRdb recomputed calls from the 5' RACE reads with MiXCR, one row per CDR3 protein. This sample has some 120,000 distinct CDR3 sequences, with approximately 15% found just once. The source material was PBMCs or a T cell subset sorted from them (not recorded which). These receptors were collected from an adult woman who had mild COVID-19 (a few samples of this study predate the infection). Cell type and time point are not known. Both conserved end residues are part of each CDR3.

v_call	j_call	cdr3_aa
TRBV7-2	TRBJ2-1	CASSLAPLSDEQFF
TRBV29-1	TRBJ1-2	CSVLEPRVHSYGYTF
TRBV3-1	TRBJ2-3	CASSRRAGEGDTQYF
TRBV12-3/TRBV12-4	TRBJ1-5	CASSLADSNQPQHF
TRBV7-3	TRBJ2-3	CASSPTGGSADTQYF
TRBV29-1	TRBJ2-5	CSVRPPGQETQYF
TRBV6-5	TRBJ2-3	CASSHERLARADTQYF
TRBV7-9	TRBJ2-3	CASSAGQVSTDTQYF
TRBV7-2	TRBJ1-3	CASSPRQGNSGNTIYF
TRBV2	TRBJ1-2	CASSFDRRTGYTF
TRBV4-2	TRBJ2-1	CASSQEGVAGYNEQFF
TRBV12-3/TRBV12-4	TRBJ1-5	CASSLDPGTGCEQPQHF
TRBV12-3/TRBV12-4	TRBJ2-2	CASSFPNTGELFF
TRBV4-3	TRBJ1-1	CASSQEILRGQDTEAFF
TRBV4-2	TRBJ2-2	CASSHPGIGATSTGELFF
TRBV11-3	TRBJ2-2	CASSPDRAAWGELFF